The 22 T cell receptor beta chains in this list originate from one sample, sequenced in a study of T-cell memory formation after mild COVID-19. A single record per CDR3 protein comes from TCRdb applying MiXCR to the 5' RACE reads. The sample has about 170,000 distinct CDR3 sequences, under 15% seen once; the top ten hold 2.5% to 3.5%. Sample: PBMCs or a T cell subset sorted from them (not recorded which). The source of these receptors is a man in his late teens or twenties who had mild COVID-19 (a few samples of this study predate the infection). Cell type and time point are not known.

This clonotype was observed a few times. J is TRBJ2-5 and V is TRBV7-2; TRBD2 matches 9 bases. This CDR3 has 17 residues. Germline V lookup: CDR1 SGHTA, CDR2 FQGNSA. The trim removed 2 bases at V and 2 bases at J, leaving 9 bases unmatched. The DNA of the CDR3 is TGTGCCAGCAGCTTAAAGGGAGCGGGGGGCCGTCAAGAGACCCAGTACTTC. Its protein is CASSLKGAGGRQETQYF.

The rearrangement joins TRBV5-1 to TRBJ2-3; 10 nucleotides align to TRBD2. Trimming at V came to 4 bases and at J to 1 base, leaving 3 bases not matched to a gene. This CDR3 region has 15 residues. Germline CDR1 is SGHRS and CDR2 is YFSETQ. CDR3 nucleotides: TGCGCCAGCAGCGCCCTAGCGGGGGGCACAGATACGCAGTATTTT. It translates to CASSALAGGTDTQYF.

The gene calls are TRBV7-2 and TRBJ1-5; 8 nucleotides match TRBD1. Germline V lookup: CDR1 SGHTA, CDR2 FQGNSA. The CDR3 loop spans 13 amino acids. The V gene end was trimmed by 5 bases and the J gene end by 10 bases; junction bases not matched to a gene: 7. The CDR3 sequence is CASSPDRARPQHF. In DNA, the CDR3 is TGTGCCAGCAGCCCGGACAGGGCCCGACCCCAGCATTTT.

CDR3 sequence (DNA): TGTGCCAGCACCAGAAAGAGCCAGCGGATAACATCCTACGAGCAGTACTTC. This translates into CASTRKSQRITSYEQYF. The chain carries TRBV5-8 and TRBJ2-7, with a possible D match to TRBD2 (5 bases). Germline lookup yields CDR1 SGHTS and CDR2 YDEGEE. The CDR3 has 17 amino acids. V was pared by 6 bases and J by 1 base, with 23 bases between.

This clonotype came up a few times. The V and J genes are TRBV9 and TRBJ2-5, with D possibly being TRBD2 (6 bases). Germline V gene data show CDR1 as SGDLS and CDR2 as YYNGEE. V lost 4 bases and J lost 5, with 15 bases in between. This CDR3 is 14 amino acids long. Here the CDR3 reads CASSPRGGAETQYF. In DNA form, the CDR3 reads TGTGCCAGCAGCCCAAGAGGCGGGGCGGAGACCCAGTACTTC.

This clonotype showed up just a few times. The rearrangement links TRBV20-1 to TRBJ1-1; tentative D call: TRBD1 (5 bases). This CDR3 region has 15 residues. Germline V CDR1 and CDR2: DFQATT, SNEGSKA (reference sequence). Trimming removed 1 base from V and 1 base from J, with 13 bases in between. The CDR3 DNA is TGCAGTGCTAGAGCTGTGACAGAGCCGAACACTGAAGCTTTCTTT. This encodes CSARAVTEPNTEAFF.

This rearrangement joins TRBV28 to TRBJ2-4, with 10 nucleotides matching TRBD1. The CDR3 runs to 15 residues. Germline V gene lookup returns CDR1 MDHEN and CDR2 SYDVKM. After removal of 8 bases from V and 2 bases from J, the junction contained 6 bases not matched to a gene. The CDR3 is CASGTTGGPKNIQYF. CDR3 bases: TGTGCCAGCGGAACGACAGGGGGCCCCAAAAACATTCAGTACTTC.

The chain is built from TRBV4-3 and TRBJ2-1, with 11 bases identical to TRBD2. The CDR3 is 16 residues long. The V and J ends lost 3 bases and 2 bases, in that order; junction bases with no gene match: 3. CDR1 and CDR2 from the germline V gene are LGHNA and YSLEER. The CDR3 protein is CASSQATSGTYNEQFF. CDR3 sequence (DNA): TGCGCCAGCAGCCAGGCGACTAGCGGGACCTACAATGAGCAGTTCTTC.

This clonotype came up a few times. The gene calls are TRBV9 and TRBJ2-6; perhaps D is TRBD1 or TRBD2 (5 bases each). CDR3 length equals 16 residues. Trimming left V 0 bases short and J 0 bases short, with 7 bases between. The germline V gene has CDR1 SGDLS and CDR2 YYNGEE. DNA for the CDR3: TGTGCCAGCAGCGTAGAGGGGAGCTCTGGGGCCAACGTCCTGACTTTC. Its translation is CASSVEGSSGANVLTF.

This clonotype was counted between two and nine times. The chain recombines TRBV20-1 with TRBJ2-7; 8 bases agree with TRBD1. The CDR3 loop spans 14 amino acids. The germline V gene has CDR1 DFQATT and CDR2 SNEGSKA (reference sequence). J was trimmed by 2 bases and V by 6 bases; bases with no gene match: 9. CDR3: CSASRQGLPYEQYV. CDR3 sequence (DNA): TGCAGTGCCAGCCGACAGGGGCTCCCCTACGAGCAGTACGTC.

The sample holds a few counts of this clonotype. The rearrangement links TRBV10-3 to TRBJ2-7, with D hard to call. Germline CDR1 ENHRY, CDR2 SYGVKD. This CDR3 spans 12 amino acids. With 3 bases removed from V and 2 bases from J, the gap between germline ends came to 5 bases. CDR3 region: CAISDETYEQYF. The CDR3 DNA follows: TGTGCCATCAGTGATGAGACCTACGAGCAGTACTTC.

In this sample, this clonotype turned up a few times. This chain uses TRBV6-5 with TRBJ1-1, with D maybe TRBD1 (5 bases). The germline V and J ends were trimmed by 7 bases and 0 bases, with 9 bases remaining between them. Looked up from germline, CDR1 is MNHEY and CDR2 is SVGAGI. The CDR3 is made up of 13 amino acids. The CDR3 protein is CASNGGMNTEAFF. For the CDR3, the DNA is TGTGCCAGCAACGGGGGAATGAACACTGAAGCTTTCTTT.

This clonotype was seen a few times. The rearrangement links TRBV7-8 to TRBJ2-1; TRBD2 agrees at 13 bases. The J segment lost 15 bases and the V segment lost 5 bases, leaving 10 bases of the junction unmatched. This CDR3 contains 14 residues. The V gene's germline CDR1 is SGHVS and CDR2 FQNEAQ. CDR3 amino acids: CASSPYALAGGAFF. The CDR3 bases are TGTGCCAGCAGCCCTTACGCACTAGCGGGGGGGGCGTTCTTC.

V and J are TRBV18 and TRBJ2-7; D possibly uses TRBD1 or TRBD2 (5 bases each). This CDR3 spans 13 amino acids. Germline-derived CDR1 and CDR2 are KGHSH and LQKENI. Deletions cut 6 bases from V and 7 bases from J, with 16 bases between. CDR3 sequence: CASSPGTNLEQYV. The DNA for the CDR3 is TGTGCCAGCTCCCCCGGGACCAACTTGGAGCAGTACGTC.

This clonotype came up a few times. The chain recombines TRBV28 with TRBJ1-5; no reliable D call. This CDR3 has 14 amino acids. V gave up 3 bases and J gave up 5 bases, with 11 bases separating them. Per the germline V gene, CDR1 is MDHEN and CDR2 is SYDVKM. The CDR3 sequence is CASSLPTFHQPQHF. CDR3 DNA: TGTGCCAGCAGTTTGCCGACGTTTCATCAGCCCCAGCATTTT.

The chain has TRBV28 and TRBJ1-4; D is undetermined. The V gene lost 4 bases and the J gene lost 0 bases, with 9 bases spanning the gap. Germline-derived CDR1 and CDR2 are MDHEN and SYDVKM. This CDR3 is built from 15 residues. The CDR3 loop is CASSSADPTNEKLFF. In DNA, the CDR3 is TGTGCCAGCAGTTCAGCCGACCCAACTAATGAAAAACTGTTTTTT.

The rearrangement links TRBV25-1 to TRBJ1-1, with 9 bases that match TRBD1. Germline trimming cut 3 bases from V and 5 bases from J; bases unmatched to any gene: 4. CDR3 length equals 14 residues. The germline V gene has CDR1 MGHDK and CDR2 SYGVNS. Here the CDR3 DNA reads TGTGCCAGCAGTGACCTGGGACAGGGTACTGAAGCTTTCTTT. Amino acid sequence: CASSDLGQGTEAFF.

This chain uses TRBV7-2 with TRBJ2-7; TRBD1 matches 7 bases. The CDR3 has 14 residues. Germline CDR1 SGHTA, CDR2 FQGNSA. V lost 4 bases to trimming and J lost 2 bases; unmatched junction nucleotides: 5. Here the CDR3 reads CASSSGQMTYEQYF. The CDR3 coding sequence is TGTGCCAGCAGCTCGGGACAGATGACCTACGAGCAGTACTTC. The complete variable domain, with remaining parts taken from reference TRBV7-2 and TRBJ2-7, reads GAGVSQSPSNKVTEKGKDVELRCDPISGHTALYWYRQSLGQGLEFLIYFQGNSAPDKSGLPSDRFSAERTGGSVSTLTIQRTQQEDSAVYLCASSSGQMTYEQYFGPGTRLTVT.

The chain combines TRBV4-3 with TRBJ2-5; D may be TRBD1 (5 bases). This CDR3 region has 14 residues. Germline V gives CDR1 LGHNA, CDR2 YSLEER. Trimming stripped 1 base from V and 5 bases from J, with 11 bases between. CDR3 residues: CASSQGAGRETQYF. As DNA, the CDR3 is TGCGCCAGCAGCCAAGGAGCAGGGCGGGAGACCCAGTACTTC.

V gene TRBV5-1 combines with J gene TRBJ1-1, with D unclear. The CDR3 is 14 amino acids. Germline lookup yields CDR1 SGHRS and CDR2 YFSETQ. V lost 7 bases, J lost 1 base, and 14 bases lay in between. The DNA of the CDR3 is TGCGCCAGCTGGGCGGGCAGGACGAACACTGAAGCTTTCTTT. Encoded protein: CASWAGRTNTEAFF.

In regard to this clonotype: Sequence at one end of the junction differs from germline and may be a read error. The chain employs TRBV6-6 and TRBJ2-5; 8 nucleotides align to TRBD1. The CDR3 is 15 amino acids. Germline CDR1 is MNHNY and CDR2 is SVGAGI (reference sequence). CDR3 protein: CASSSTDRVQGTQYF. CDR3 bases: TGTGCCAGCAGTTCCACGGACAGGGTCCAAGGGACCCAGTACTTC.

In its sample, this clonotype was seen a few times. The V and J genes are TRBV5-1 and TRBJ2-5, with D possibly being TRBD1 (6 bases). From germline, CDR1 is SGHRS and CDR2 YFSETQ. Trimming took 2 bases from V and 4 from J, leaving 15 bases between them. The CDR3 contains 15 residues. Written as DNA, the CDR3 is TGCGCCAGCAGCTTCGCACAGGGTCAGAGAGAGACCCAGTACTTC. Translating it yields CASSFAQGQRETQYF.